One and the same sample provided the 17 T cell receptor beta chains below, sequenced in a study of naive and memory T cell subsets. An equimolar mix of two oligonucleotides served as the beta constant-region primer for TRBC1 and TRBC2. Ligated cDNA was amplified by four rounds of PCR with nested alpha and beta constant-region primers and SP2. A single record per CDR3 protein comes from TCRdb applying MiXCR to the UMI-ligation and nested PCR reads. This sample has around 130,000 distinct CDR3 sequences, with over 30% found just once. The sequenced sample was central memory CD4+ T cells from blood. These TCRs come from a human donor in good health.

The chain combines TRBV19 with TRBJ2-1; TRBD2 aligns across 9 bases. V lost 6 bases to trimming and J lost 10 bases; unmatched junction nucleotides: 10. From germline, CDR1 is LNHDA and CDR2 SQIVND (reference sequence). CDR3 length: 14 amino acids. The CDR3 sequence: CASSDSGSLWEQFF. The CDR3 coding sequence is TGTGCCAGTAGCGATAGCGGGAGTTTATGGGAGCAGTTCTTC.

This chain joins TRBV30 and TRBJ1-3, with TRBD1 identical over 8 bases. This CDR3 contains 14 residues. V was pared by 3 bases and J by 8 bases, with 9 bases of the junction left unmatched. CDR1 and CDR2 (germline): GTSNPN, SVGIG (reference sequence). The CDR3 DNA sequence: TGTGCCTGGAGAACCGGGACAGGCGTCCACACCATATATTTT. Protein: CAWRTGTGVHTIYF.

V usage is TRBV7-9 and J usage is TRBJ2-1; 8 nucleotides agree with TRBD2. Germline V lookup: CDR1 SEHNR, CDR2 FQNEAQ (reference sequence). There are 15 residues in the CDR3. J gave up 4 bases and V 2 bases, and 4 bases lay outside the gene matches. The CDR3 nucleotides are TGTGCCAGCAGCTTATTGACTAGCGCGTACAATGAGCAGTTCTTC. It codes for CASSLLTSAYNEQFF.

CDR3 region: CASSLQDLNTEAFF. CDR3 in DNA: TGTGCCAGCAGCTTACAGGACCTGAACACTGAAGCTTTCTTT. The chain combines TRBV6-5 with TRBJ1-1, with a possible D match to TRBD1 (5 bases). Trimming shortened V by 6 bases and J by 0 bases, and 11 bases separated the two germline ends. Germline V CDR1 and CDR2: MNHEY, SVGAGI. CDR3 length: 14 residues.

This clonotype was seen more than once but under ten times. The V and J genes are TRBV7-9 and TRBJ2-4; D call uncertain. Germline V CDR1 and CDR2: SEHNR, FQNEAQ (reference sequence). The germline V and J ends were trimmed by 3 bases and 8 bases, with 14 bases remaining between them. CDR3 length equals 14 residues. The CDR3: CASSFISVVDIQYF. The CDR3 nucleotides read TGTGCCAGCAGCTTCATTTCAGTAGTGGACATTCAGTACTTC.

This clonotype was picked up many times. The chain is built from TRBV28 and TRBJ1-1, with D uncertain. The CDR3 extends over 16 amino acids. V was trimmed by 5 bases and J by 2 bases, leaving 18 bases between them. Germline CDR1 MDHEN, CDR2 SYDVKM. Written as DNA, the CDR3 is TGTGCCAGCAGTACCTCCGCCAGCGGAATAAACACTGAAGCTTTCTTT. It encodes CASSTSASGINTEAFF.

V gene TRBV2 combines with J gene TRBJ2-1; TRBD2 agrees at 12 bases. CDR1 and CDR2 (germline): SNHLY, FYNNEI. V was pared by 10 bases and J by 9 bases, with 13 bases of the junction left unmatched. The CDR3 has 15 amino acids. The DNA of the CDR3 is TGTGCCACCCGAACCACTAGCGGGGGGTTAAGTGAGCAGTTCTTC. Amino acid sequence: CATRTTSGGLSEQFF.

V is TRBV25-1 and J is TRBJ2-1, with 7 bases that match TRBD2. Germline CDR1 reads MGHDK; CDR2 reads SYGVNS. The length of the CDR3 is 12 residues. V shed 9 bases, J shed 9 bases, and the junction held 8 bases outside the gene matches. The DNA for the CDR3 is TGTGCCAGTTCTCGGCGGGAGTCTGAGCAGTTCTTC. It codes for CASSRRESEQFF. Drawing the rest from reference TRBV25-1 and TRBJ2-1, the complete variable domain is EADIYQTPRYLVIGTGKKITLECSQTMGHDKMYWYQQDPGMELHLIHYSYGVNSTEKGDLSSESTVSRIRTEHFPLTLESARPSHTSQYLCASSRRESEQFFGPGTRLTVL.

The table lists this clonotype with many counts. The CDR3 region is CSVRTFQQFF. The CDR3 DNA follows: TGCAGCGTTCGGACCTTTCAGCAGTTCTTC. The J gene is TRBJ2-1, the V gene TRBV29-1, with D unclear. The ends were cut back, 5 bases at V and 11 bases at J, with 10 bases in the middle. Per the germline V gene, CDR1 is SQVTM and CDR2 is ANQGSEA. The CDR3 is 10 residues long.

This clonotype was counted only a few times. V and J are TRBV20-1 and TRBJ2-1, with TRBD2 matching over 8 bases. CDR3 length: 16 residues. CDR1 is DFQATT, CDR2 SNEGSKA, per germline (reference sequence). V shed 3 bases and J 0 bases; nucleotides not matched to a gene: 7. The DNA for the CDR3 is TGCAGTGCTAGCCCCTCACTAGCGGTCTCCTACAATGAGCAGTTCTTC. Amino acid sequence: CSASPSLAVSYNEQFF.

The V gene is TRBV18, the J gene TRBJ1-1, with 12 nucleotides matching TRBD1. The germline gives CDR1 KGHSH, CDR2 LQKENI. The CDR3 has 16 residues. J gave up 0 bases and V 4 bases, and 3 bases lay outside the gene matches. For the CDR3, the DNA is TGTGCCAGCTCACAGGGACAGGGGGCTATGAACACTGAAGCTTTCTTT. Translated, it gives CASSQGQGAMNTEAFF.

There are a few counts of this clonotype. The chain is built from TRBV20-1 and TRBJ2-7, with a tentative D call TRBD2 (5 bases). Trimming shortened V by 3 bases and J by 3 bases, and 12 bases separated the two germline ends. CDR1 and CDR2 from the germline V gene are DFQATT and SNEGSKA (reference sequence). The CDR3 spans 13 residues. The CDR3 spells CSASSLRDYEQYF. The CDR3, as DNA: TGCAGTGCTAGTTCCCTCCGGGACTACGAGCAGTACTTC.

This chain uses TRBV6-2 or TRBV6-3 with TRBJ2-5, with TRBD2 as a possible D gene (7 bases). This CDR3 has 14 amino acids. Germline loops: CDR1 MNHEY, CDR2 SVGEGT. V was cut by 0 bases and J by 6 bases, with 11 bases left in between. Written as DNA, the CDR3 is TGTGCCAGCAGTTACTCGGGCGGGGGCAAGACCCAGTACTTC. This codes for CASSYSGGGKTQYF.

This chain uses TRBV2 with TRBJ1-5; 8 positions match TRBD1. Per the germline V gene, CDR1 is SNHLY and CDR2 is FYNNEI. The V segment lost 6 bases and the J segment 5 bases; nucleotides outside the gene matches: 9. The CDR3 is 15 amino acids. The CDR3 here is CASRAGTTGDQPQHF. DNA for the CDR3: TGTGCCAGCAGAGCCGGGACGACAGGGGATCAGCCCCAGCATTTT.

This clonotype was seen a single time. The chain joins TRBV6-5 to TRBJ1-1; D call uncertain. This CDR3 spans 15 amino acids. CDR1 MNHEY and CDR2 SVGAGI come from the germline V gene. Trimming removed 5 bases at V and 5 bases at J, with 18 bases between. The CDR3 reads CASSPGVRAATEAFF. CDR3 bases: TGTGCCAGCAGTCCAGGAGTGAGAGCGGCGACTGAAGCTTTCTTT.

This clonotype was recorded at least ten times. The chain combines TRBV27 with TRBJ2-7; D ambiguous. The CDR3 length is 13 residues. Deletions cut 8 bases from V and 1 base from J, with 12 bases between. The germline V gene has CDR1 MNHEY and CDR2 SMNVEV (reference sequence). Written as DNA, the CDR3 is TGTGCCAGCCGTTCAGGAAGTTCCTACGAGCAGTACTTC. Encoded protein: CASRSGSSYEQYF.

Here the CDR3 DNA reads TGCAGCGTTAACAACAATGAGCAGTTCTTC. Protein sequence: CSVNNNEQFF. The chain has TRBV29-1 and TRBJ2-1; D not certain. Trimming removed 5 bases at V and 5 bases at J, with 4 bases between. Germline CDR1 SQVTM, CDR2 ANQGSEA. This CDR3 has 10 amino acids.